These T cell receptor beta chains were read from a single sample in a study of vaccination and CD4 T cells after COVID-19. MiXCR, run by TCRdb on the PCR reads, gives a single entry per CDR3 protein. The sample carries 30,000 to 40,000 distinct CDR3 sequences, about 35% recorded once. This specimen was CD4+ T cells from blood, taken about 7 months after SARS-CoV-2 vaccination. All receptors come from a human donor who had recovered from COVID-19. The CDR3 runs from the conserved cysteine through the conserved F or W. A D gene is named only where the DNA matches it firmly. For some rows the clone size is stated as once, few or many, or as a class when expanded; others skip it.

>-|TRBV29-1|TRBJ2-7|-
TGCAGCGTTGGGGGAAACGAGCAGTACTTC
CSVGGNEQYF
>TRBD1|TRBV6-1|TRBJ1-1|-
TGTGCCAGCAGTGAAGACAGGGGCCGTGGGGGAGCTTTCTTT
CASSEDRGRGGAFF
>-|TRBV7-9|TRBJ2-4|-
TGTGCCAGCACCTCCATTGAGGGTCGACAGTACTTC
CASTSIEGRQYF
>TRBD1|TRBV20-1|TRBJ1-1|few
TGCAGTGCTAGGGAGGGACAGAAGAACACTGAAGCTTTCTTT
CSAREGQKNTEAFF
>-|TRBV12-3/TRBV12-4|TRBJ1-6|-
TGTGCCAGCAGCCTAAGGGCACTGGCACCCCTCCACTTT
CASSLRALAPLHF
>-|TRBV28|TRBJ2-7|few
TGTGCCAGCAGTCCTCTTGAGAACGAGCAGTACTTC
CASSPLENEQYF
>TRBD1|TRBV18|TRBJ2-7|-
TGTGCCAGCTCACCTTCTTCCGGGACAGGGGCTTACGAGCAGTACTTC
CASSPSSGTGAYEQYF
>-|TRBV6-2/TRBV6-3|TRBJ2-1|-
TGTGCCAGCAGTTACACCGATAGCACGTACAATGAGCAGTTCTTC
CASSYTDSTYNEQFF
>-|TRBV7-6|TRBJ1-6|-
TGTGCCAGCAGCTTAGCGAGGCGGGGCGGGTATTCACCCCTCCACTTT
CASSLARRGGYSPLHF
>-|TRBV15|TRBJ2-2|few
TGTGCCACCAGCAGATGGACCGGGGAGCTGTTTTTT
CATSRWTGELFF
>TRBD1|TRBV19|TRBJ2-7|few
TGTGCCAGTAGTCCCCTCGGGGACAGGGGTACCTACGAGCAGTACTTC
CASSPLGDRGTYEQYF
>-|TRBV6-1|TRBJ1-1|few
TGTGCCAGCGGCCCGGCGGGCACTGAAGCTTTCTTT
CASGPAGTEAFF
>TRBD1|TRBV7-8|TRBJ2-2|few
TGTGCCAGCAGCCTCGGGACAGGGTCCGGGGAGCTGTTTTTT
CASSLGTGSGELFF
>TRBD2|TRBV20-1|TRBJ2-7|-
TGCAGTGCCACCCCTATAGCGGGAGAGGTCTACGAGCAGTACTTC
CSATPIAGEVYEQYF
>-|TRBV6-5|TRBJ2-2|-
TGTGCCAGCAGTTACTCGCGGCGGGACCGCACCGGGGAGCTGTTTTTT
CASSYSRRDRTGELFF
>TRBD2|TRBV29-1|TRBJ2-5|few
TGCAGTAACACTTTAGCGGGAGGGCCTCTTGAGACCCAGTACTTC
CSNTLAGGPLETQYF
>TRBD2|TRBV19|TRBJ2-1|-
TGTGCCAGTAGAGTCGGGGGGAGCGGGAGTAACGGTGAGCAGTTCTTC
CASRVGGSGSNGEQFF
>-|TRBV7-2|TRBJ2-7|few
TGTGCCAGCAGCTTAGTAAACCTCGAGCAGTACTTC
CASSLVNLEQYF
>TRBD2|TRBV15|TRBJ2-1|-
TGTGCCACCAGCAGAGCAATTGCGTCTAGCGGGAGTTACCAGAACTACAATGAGCAGTTCTTC
CATSRAIASSGSYQNYNEQFF
>-|TRBV7-7|TRBJ2-3|-
TGTGCTAGCAGCTTAGGCCTTACTCCTAGCACAGATACGCAGTATTTT
CASSLGLTPSTDTQYF
>-|TRBV28|TRBJ1-2|few
TGTGCCAGCAAACCAGGATTTGTGTCCTCCTATGGCTACACCTTC
CASKPGFVSSYGYTF
>TRBD2|TRBV15|TRBJ2-7|few
TGTGCCACCAGCCCCTCGGCGGGAGATAGCCACGAGCAGTACTTC
CATSPSAGDSHEQYF
>-|TRBV28|TRBJ1-1|-
TGTGCCAGCAGTTTAATGCAGGCTGAAGCTTTCTTT
CASSLMQAEAFF
>-|TRBV15|TRBJ1-2|-
TGTGCCACCAGCATTGGAGGGAACTATGGCTACACCTTC
CATSIGGNYGYTF
>TRBD1|TRBV7-8|TRBJ1-1|few
TGTGCCAGCAGCTTAGCTGCAGGGGGGATGACTGAAGCTTTCTTT
CASSLAAGGMTEAFF
>-|TRBV20-1|TRBJ2-5|-
TGCAGTGCCACCCCCCCTACTTTGTCACAGTACTTC
CSATPPTLSQYF
>-|TRBV7-2|TRBJ1-2|few
TGTGCCAGCAGCTTACGGGCGGCTGGATATGGCTACACCTTC
CASSLRAAGYGYTF
>-|TRBV2|TRBJ2-3|-
TGTGCCAGCAGGGTGTCTAGCACAGATACGCAGTATTTT
CASRVSSTDTQYF
>-|TRBV20-1|TRBJ1-1|few
TGCAGTGCTAGAAGTCAGGGGCAGAGCACTGAAGCTTTCTTT
CSARSQGQSTEAFF
>-|TRBV27|TRBJ1-5|-
TGTGCCAGCAGTTTCGGAGGGAATCAGCCCCAGCATTTT
CASSFGGNQPQHF
>-|TRBV4-2|TRBJ2-2|-
TGTGCCAGCAGCCAAGATTGGGGCGCGAACACCGGGGAGCTGTTTTTT
CASSQDWGANTGELFF
>TRBD1|TRBV4-2|TRBJ1-5|-
TGTGCCAGCAGCCAAGAGAGGGTGGTAGGGGGCGGGCAGCCCCAGCATTTT
CASSQERVVGGGQPQHF
>TRBD2|TRBV19|TRBJ2-5|-
TGTGCCAGTAGTATCGGGAGGGAGACCCAGTACTTC
CASSIGRETQYF
>-|TRBV27|TRBJ1-5|few
TGTGCCAGCAGGGGAACCGGGACTCCAAATCAGCCCCAGCATTTT
CASRGTGTPNQPQHF
>-|TRBV2|TRBJ2-6|-
TGTGCCAGCAGTGTGGGACACACAAGCTCTGGGGCCAACGTCCTGACTTTC
CASSVGHTSSGANVLTF
>TRBD1|TRBV20-1|TRBJ2-7|few
TGCAGTGCTACTACCGGGACAGGGTACCTAGAGCAGTACTTC
CSATTGTGYLEQYF
>-|TRBV28|TRBJ2-1|few
TGTGCCAGCAATACCCAGACCAGGGGCAATGAGCAGTTCTTC
CASNTQTRGNEQFF
>-|TRBV4-1|TRBJ2-1|-
TGCGCCAGCAGCCGAATCCCATGGGATGAGCAGTTCTTC
CASSRIPWDEQFF
>TRBD2|TRBV27|TRBJ2-7|few
TGTGCCAGCAGGAAGAGGACTAGCGGAACCTACGAGCAGTACTTC
CASRKRTSGTYEQYF
>-|TRBV2|TRBJ2-5|-
TGTGCCAGCAGTGGGCAGGGTAGCGGCCAAGAGACCCAGTACTTC
CASSGQGSGQETQYF
>-|TRBV20-1|TRBJ2-7|once
TGCAGTGCCCCTCCCCCGTGGGGTGAGCGGGCGTACGAGCAGTACTTC
CSAPPPWGERAYEQYF
>TRBD1|TRBV20-1|TRBJ1-2|-
TGCAGTGCTTGGACAGGGGTTGGCTACACCTTC
CSAWTGVGYTF
>-|TRBV6-5|TRBJ2-1|-
TGTGCCAGCAGTTACTCGGGGGGAGAGCAGTTCTTC
CASSYSGGEQFF
>-|TRBV20-1|TRBJ1-3|-
TGCAGTGCTAGAGCGGATGGGGTAGACGCTGGAAACACCATATATTTT
CSARADGVDAGNTIYF
>-|TRBV6-1|TRBJ2-7|few
TGTGCCAGCAGAAGCGGCTACGAGCAGTACTTC
CASRSGYEQYF